Listed below are T cell receptor beta chains from one sample, sequenced in a study of blood T cell repertoires in COVID-19. Using immunoSEQ multiplex PCR, the repertoire was profiled, and TCRdb retains in-frame clones only, with some absent. In the table there are some 350,000 clones, about 90% of which are singletons. Sequences were obtained from PBMCs or T cells enriched from blood (not recorded which). These receptors all stem from a woman aged 25-40 years who had recovered from COVID-19. Each CDR3 is given with its conserved first and last residue. D genes are given only for firm matches. Clone size, where shown, is once, few, many, or a class for clones that have expanded.

j_call v_call d_call clone_size cdr3_nt cdr3_aa
TRBJ2-2 TRBV18 TRBD2 few TGTGCCAGCTCACAGAGCGGGGGAAAGAGAACCGGGGAGCTGTTTTTT CASSQSGGKRTGELFF
TRBJ2-3 TRBV19 NA once TGTGCCAGTAGTATCACCAGGTCTGATACGCAGTATTTT CASSITRSDTQYF
TRBJ1-2 TRBV6-6 NA NA TGTGCCAGCGTTCGGGGGTCTCGTTCCTCGTCGAGCTACACCTTC CASVRGSRSSSSYTF
TRBJ1-2 TRBV4-3 NA NA TGCGCCAGCAGCCCTGATTACAGGGTTACCGACTATGGCTACACCTTC CASSPDYRVTDYGYTF
TRBJ2-7 TRBV7-2 NA once TGTGCCAGCAGCTTATCCACGGGTCACGAGCAGTACTTC CASSLSTGHEQYF
TRBJ2-1 TRBV4-1 TRBD1 NA TGCGCCAGCAGCTACCGGGACAGGGTCAATGAGCAGTTCTTC CASSYRDRVNEQFF
TRBJ1-2 TRBV7-3 NA NA TGTGCCAGCAGCTTAGGGGCTGGGAGGGGCACCGCCTTC CASSLGAGRGTAF
TRBJ2-6 TRBV5-4 TRBD1 NA TGTGCCAGCAGCCTCTCCAGGGGGCTTGGGGCCAACGTCCTGACTTTC CASSLSRGLGANVLTF
TRBJ1-2 TRBV12-3/TRBV12-4 NA NA TGTGCCAGCAGCCCGACAGGCATCTATGGCTACACCTTC CASSPTGIYGYTF
TRBJ1-4 TRBV2 NA NA TGTGCCAGCAGTGCGGACAGCCCTAATGAAAAACTGTTTTTT CASSADSPNEKLFF
TRBJ2-7 TRBV27 NA once TGTGCCAGCAGTCGCCCCGGGACTGTGGACGAGCAGTACTTC CASSRPGTVDEQYF
TRBJ1-2 TRBV4-3 NA NA TGCGCCAGCAGCCAAGATTGGACAGCTGGCTACACCTTC CASSQDWTAGYTF
TRBJ2-3 TRBV9 NA few TGTGCCAGCAGCCGCACAGGAGTTAGCACAGATACGCAGTATTTT CASSRTGVSTDTQYF
TRBJ2-7 TRBV9 NA NA TGTGCCAGCAGCGTCAACGCGAACTCCTACGAGCAGTACTTC CASSVNANSYEQYF
TRBJ1-2 TRBV9 TRBD1 few TGTGCCAGCAGCTTCTTTGTAGGGGGCGCGGGCTATGGCTACACCTTC CASSFFVGGAGYGYTF
TRBJ1-2 TRBV30 TRBD1 NA TGTGCCTGGACCGGGACAGGCAGCTACACCTTC CAWTGTGSYTF
TRBJ2-3 TRBV19 NA NA TGTGCCAGTAGCTCACACAGCTTCACAGATACGCAGTATTTT CASSSHSFTDTQYF
TRBJ2-5 TRBV3-1/TRBV3-2 TRBD1 NA TGTGCCAGCAGCCAACGGGACAGGCCGGGGACCCAGTACTTC CASSQRDRPGTQYF
TRBJ1-5 TRBV9 TRBD1 NA TGTGCCAGCAGCCCAGGGACAGGACAGCCCCAGCATTTT CASSPGTGQPQHF
TRBJ1-1 TRBV5-8 NA NA TGTGCCAGCAGCTTACTAAACACTGAAGCTTTCTTT CASSLLNTEAFF
TRBJ1-2 TRBV27 TRBD1 once TGTGCCAGCAGGCGAAAGGGCCCGACAGGGAACTATGGCTACACCTTC CASRRKGPTGNYGYTF
TRBJ2-1 TRBV5-1 TRBD1 NA TGCGCCAGCAGCTTCCTCCGCGGCCAGGGGGCTTCTAGTGAGCAGTTCTTC CASSFLRGQGASSEQFF
TRBJ2-1 TRBV6-6 TRBD2 NA TGTGCCAGCAGCCGAGATGGAGCGGGGGGGTACTACAATGAGCAGTTCTTC CASSRDGAGGYYNEQFF
TRBJ2-3 TRBV7-9 NA NA TGTGCCAGCAGCTTAGCAGGCAGGAGGGGCACAGATACGCAGTATTTT CASSLAGRRGTDTQYF
TRBJ2-5 TRBV7-9 NA NA TGTGCCAGCAGCTTTTCGGAGACCCAGTACTTC CASSFSETQYF
TRBJ1-4 TRBV5-1 TRBD1 few TGCGCCAGCAGCCCGTCCCGGGACAGGGGATCTAATGAAAAACTGTTTTTT CASSPSRDRGSNEKLFF
TRBJ1-6 TRBV5-4 TRBD1 NA TGTGCCAGCAGCTTTGACAGGGTAGGCAATTCACCCCTCCACTTT CASSFDRVGNSPLHF
TRBJ2-3 TRBV2 NA NA TGTGCCAGCAGTGAAGGGGGGCTGACAGATACGCAGTATTTT CASSEGGLTDTQYF
TRBJ2-3 TRBV3-1/TRBV3-2 TRBD2 NA TGTGCCAGCAGCCCCGGCCTAGCGGGGGCAACAATTGGGAAGCAGTATTTT CASSPGLAGATIGKQYF
TRBJ2-1 TRBV7-9 NA NA TGTGCCAGCAGCTTAGGGGTCGGGAATGAGCAGTTCTTC CASSLGVGNEQFF
TRBJ2-7 TRBV5-6 NA NA TGTGCCAGCAGCTTGGTTGGGGACAAATATTCTTCCTACGAGCAGTACTTC CASSLVGDKYSSYEQYF
TRBJ2-5 TRBV5-8 TRBD2 NA TGTGCCAGCGGACTAGCGGGGGCCCAAGAGACCCAGTACTTC CASGLAGAQETQYF
TRBJ1-2 TRBV6-5 TRBD1 NA TGTGCCAGCAGTTACTCGGGGACAGGTGCTAACTATGGCTACACCTTC CASSYSGTGANYGYTF
TRBJ1-1 TRBV2 TRBD1 NA TGTGCCAGCAGGGGGGACAGGGGGCGAGATAAAGCTTTCTTT CASRGDRGRDKAFF
TRBJ2-5 TRBV19 TRBD1 NA TGTGCCAGTAGTATCGCGGGACAGGGTTGGAGGGCGGTAGAGACCCAGTACTTC CASSIAGQGWRAVETQYF